This TCR beta chain was recorded in a study of T-cell memory formation after mild COVID-19. Turning to the study itself: The TCR clusters were mostly specific to one donor.

The study, taken as a whole, reports: Certain responding clones were present in pre-infection memory, suggesting participation of cross-reactive memory. There was no confirmation that second-wave clones peaking on day 37 were SARS-CoV-2 specific.

Worth noting for this clonotype: The target antigen is unknown.

Via MiXCR, TCRdb re-called the 5' RACE reads, giving one row per CDR3 protein. The table includes around 370,000 distinct CDR3 sequences, about 21% detected once. This clonotype was sampled from an adult woman who had mild COVID-19 (a few samples of this study predate the infection). Cell type and time point are not known. The specimen sequenced was PBMCs or a T cell subset sorted from them (not recorded which).

The chain's CDR3 is CASRPRDRDGNIQYF. The CDR3 DNA reads as TGTGCCAGCAGGCCCCGGGACAGGGACGGGAACATTCAGTACTTC. This chain uses TRBV6-2 or TRBV6-3 with TRBJ2-4, with 9 bases that match TRBD1. With 6 bases clipped from V and 7 bases from J, the junction kept 10 bases outside the gene matches. In germline, CDR1 is MNHEY, CDR2 SVGEGT. CDR3 length: 15 residues.